A single sample gave rise to the 23 T cell receptor beta chains below, sequenced in a study of patients and donors after allogeneic stem cell transplantation. TCRdb reanalysed the RT-PCR reads using MiXCR and keeps one entry per CDR3 protein. Of hundreds of thousands of distinct CDR3 sequences listed, 16% are singletons. The material sequenced was blood, either unsorted or a sorted T cell fraction (not recorded which). These receptor sequences come from a human donor who was either an allogeneic HSCT recipient or a stem cell or donor lymphocyte infusion donor (not recorded which). It is not recorded whose cells these are; they may come from a transplant donor.

This chain joins TRBV27 and TRBJ2-2; D gene ambiguous. This CDR3 contains 13 residues. Germline V lookup: CDR1 MNHEY, CDR2 SMNVEV (reference sequence). The ends were cut back, 7 bases at V and 7 bases at J, with 13 bases in the middle. As DNA, the CDR3 is TGTGCCAGCACTCTATCCGCCGGCGGGGAGCTGTTTTTT. This encodes CASTLSAGGELFF.

This clonotype was counted ten times or more. The rearrangement joins TRBV12-3 or TRBV12-4 to TRBJ2-7, with TRBD1 identical over 11 bases. CDR3 length: 15 amino acids. V was clipped by 6 bases and J by 3 bases; unmatched bases: 7. DNA of the CDR3: TGTGCCAGCAGGCCAAGGACAGGGGGCGGCTACGAGCAGTACTTC. Translating gives CASRPRTGGGYEQYF.

This clonotype was counted a few times. V is TRBV12-3 or TRBV12-4 and J is TRBJ1-5; D uncertain. The CDR3 spans 13 residues. V dropped 2 bases and J dropped 8 bases, with 10 bases sitting between them. The CDR3 sequence is CASSLWGWEPQHF. CDR3 coding DNA: TGTGCCAGCAGTTTATGGGGTTGGGAGCCCCAGCATTTT.

This clonotype was found many times. The chain uses TRBV11-2 and TRBJ2-3, with 8 bases fitting TRBD2. The CDR3 runs 15 residues. V lost 5 bases to trimming and J lost 4 bases; unmatched junction nucleotides: 8. Germline V CDR1 and CDR2: SGHAT, FQNNGV. CDR3 protein: CASSTEGTRSDTQYF. The DNA for the CDR3 is TGTGCCAGCAGCACCGAGGGGACTAGGTCAGATACGCAGTATTTT.

This clonotype was seen a few times. The V call is TRBV5-5, the J call TRBJ2-1; D remains ambiguous. The germline CDR1 and CDR2 sequences are SGHKS and YYEKEE (reference sequence). This CDR3 spans 12 amino acids. The V end lost 4 bases, the J end lost 9 bases, and 11 bases lay between the germline ends. The CDR3: CASSPLIGEQFF. CDR3 DNA: TGTGCCAGCAGCCCCCTTATCGGTGAGCAGTTCTTC.

This clonotype turned up a few times. The chain uses TRBV20-1 and TRBJ2-3; TRBD1 aligns across 7 bases. Losses at the gene ends were 6 bases for V and 5 bases for J; bases not matched to a gene: 14. The CDR3 loop spans 15 amino acids. Germline loops: CDR1 DFQATT, CDR2 SNEGSKA (reference sequence). This chain's CDR3 is CSAQTGTRSQDTQYF. Here the CDR3 DNA reads TGCAGTGCGCAGACAGGGACCCGCTCACAAGATACGCAGTATTTT.

This clonotype was counted between two and nine times. The J gene is TRBJ2-7, the V gene TRBV3-1; D is undetermined. The CDR3 has 14 residues. Germline V gene data show CDR1 as LGHDT and CDR2 as YNNKEL (reference sequence). V dropped 0 bases and J dropped 0 bases, with 6 bases sitting between them. Here the CDR3 reads CASSQERSSYEQYF. In nucleotides, the CDR3 is TGTGCCAGCAGCCAAGAGCGGAGCTCCTACGAGCAGTACTTC.

The chain combines TRBV11-2 with TRBJ1-5, with unresolved D. The length of the CDR3 is 14 residues. The germline V gene encodes CDR1 SGHAT and CDR2 FQNNGV. V lost 0 bases and J 4 bases, leaving 7 bases between the germline ends. In DNA form, the CDR3 reads TGTGCCAGCAGCTTAGATAACCGTAATCAGCCCCAGCATTTT. Its translation: CASSLDNRNQPQHF.

This chain links TRBV4-1 with TRBJ1-5; the D is unclear. CDR3 size: 12 residues. The V end was cut by 4 bases, the J end by 7 bases, with 8 bases between. CDR1 and CDR2 (germline): MGHRA, YSYEKL. The CDR3 is CASSRPGQPQHF. The DNA for the CDR3 is TGCGCCAGCAGCCGGCCCGGACAGCCCCAGCATTTT.

This clonotype occurred many times. The genes are TRBV24-1 and TRBJ2-2, with a possible D match to TRBD2 (5 bases). This CDR3 has 14 residues. Germline CDR1 reads KGHDR; CDR2 reads SFDVKD. The chain's CDR3 is CATGKRSNTGELFF. CDR3 DNA sequence: TGTGCTACGGGGAAAAGATCGAACACCGGGGAGCTGTTTTTT.

DNA for the CDR3: TGTGCCAGCAGCTTAGACCCCGCCGGTGAGCAGTTCTTC. It codes for CASSLDPAGEQFF. V usage is TRBV13 and J usage is TRBJ2-1; D not certain. V was clipped by 1 base and J by 9 bases, with 10 bases between them. The germline V gene encodes CDR1 PRHDT and CDR2 FYEKMQ (reference sequence). The CDR3 runs 13 residues.

This clonotype was counted only a few times. J is TRBJ1-3 and V is TRBV7-2; D gene unclear. Germline V gene sequence: CDR1 SGHTA, CDR2 FQGNSA. V lost 0 bases, J lost 9 bases, and 18 bases lay in between. CDR3 length equals 16 residues. Here the CDR3 DNA reads TGTGCCAGCAGCTTAGCGGCCCGGCGGGGAGGCGGCACCATATATTTT. It encodes CASSLAARRGGGTIYF.

The chain joins TRBV19 to TRBJ1-2; D might be TRBD1 (5 bases). V lost 5 bases, J lost 4 bases, and 11 bases lay in between. Germline V gives CDR1 LNHDA, CDR2 SQIVND (reference sequence). CDR3 size: 13 residues. CDR3 coding DNA: TGTGCCAGTAGTCGGGGCAGGGCCTATGGCTACACCTTC. Protein product: CASSRGRAYGYTF.

The chain combines TRBV20-1 with TRBJ1-1, with 7 bases identical to TRBD1. This CDR3 contains 17 residues. V lost 5 bases, J lost 0 bases, and 15 bases stayed unmatched. Germline V lookup: CDR1 DFQATT, CDR2 SNEGSKA (reference sequence). The CDR3, as DNA: TGCAGTGCTTTTGCAAAAAGAACGACAGGGATGAACACTGAAGCTTTCTTT. This gives the protein CSAFAKRTTGMNTEAFF.

This clonotype was seen a few times. The V and J genes are TRBV20-1 and TRBJ2-7, with D perhaps matching TRBD2 (6 bases). CDR3 length equals 13 residues. Germline lookup yields CDR1 DFQATT and CDR2 SNEGSKA (reference sequence). V was trimmed by 4 bases and J by 3 bases, leaving 13 bases between them. In DNA form, the CDR3 reads TGCAGTGCTATCTCTAGCGCAAACTACGAGCAGTACTTC. This encodes CSAISSANYEQYF.

V usage is TRBV12-3 or TRBV12-4 and J usage is TRBJ1-4, with 10 bases lining up with TRBD1. The CDR3 has 14 residues. After removal of 2 bases from V and 10 bases from J, the junction contained 4 bases not matched to a gene. Here the CDR3 DNA reads TGTGCCAGCAGTTTAAGACAGGGGGCATTAAAACTGTTTTTT. It translates to CASSLRQGALKLFF.

This chain connects TRBV20-1 to TRBJ2-3; possibly TRBD2 for D (6 bases). V lost 4 bases and J lost 1, with 9 bases in between. The germline CDR1 and CDR2 sequences are DFQATT and SNEGSKA (reference sequence). This CDR3 comprises 13 residues. CDR3 sequence reads: CSAKPGGTDTQYF. CDR3 bases: TGCAGTGCTAAGCCGGGGGGCACAGATACGCAGTATTTT.

The CDR3 region is CASSITGGGNQPQHF. The CDR3 DNA sequence: TGTGCCAGTAGTATCACAGGGGGCGGCAATCAGCCCCAGCATTTT. This chain joins TRBV19 and TRBJ1-5, with TRBD1 identical over 9 bases. The CDR3 contains 15 residues. Germline CDR1 is LNHDA and CDR2 is SQIVND (reference sequence). The trim removed 3 bases at V and 2 bases at J, leaving 2 bases unmatched.

The rearrangement uses TRBV28 and TRBJ2-7; possible D gene TRBD1, 5 bases. V lost 1 base, J lost 0 bases, and 13 bases lay in between. The V gene's germline CDR1 is MDHEN and CDR2 SYDVKM. This CDR3 region has 16 residues. CDR3 in DNA: TGTGCCAGCAGTTTATATTTCAGGGCCTCCTCCTACGAGCAGTACTTC. Residues: CASSLYFRASSYEQYF.

The chain links TRBV30 to TRBJ2-1; 9 nucleotides line up with TRBD2. The CDR3 extends over 13 amino acids. V shed 4 bases and J 8 bases; nucleotides not matched to a gene: 6. In germline, CDR1 is GTSNPN, CDR2 SVGIG (reference sequence). This CDR3 reads CAWTPGTSYEQFF. CDR3 DNA: TGTGCCTGGACCCCCGGGACTAGCTATGAGCAGTTCTTC.

The chain recombines TRBV9 with TRBJ2-1, with TRBD1 identical over 7 bases. J lost 4 bases, V lost 4 bases, and 8 bases had no gene match. Germline CDR1 and CDR2: SGDLS and YYNGEE. The CDR3 spans 15 residues. The CDR3 DNA follows: TGTGCCAGCAGCCTACAGGGGCCCGGTTACAATGAGCAGTTCTTC. Translation gives CASSLQGPGYNEQFF.

The chain uses TRBV12-3 or TRBV12-4 and TRBJ2-7, with 8 nucleotides matching TRBD2. CDR3 size: 16 residues. After removal of 6 bases from V and 0 bases from J, the junction contained 10 bases not matched to a gene. CDR3 sequence: CASRRSGSPSSYEQYF. DNA for the CDR3: TGTGCCAGCAGGCGGAGCGGGAGCCCTAGCTCCTACGAGCAGTACTTC.

This clonotype was picked up many times. The chain recombines TRBV15 with TRBJ2-1, with 10 nucleotides matching TRBD2. Germline V gene lookup returns CDR1 LNHNV and CDR2 YYDKDF (reference sequence). With V trimmed by 4 bases and J by 2 bases, 5 bases remained unmatched. The CDR3 contains 16 residues. CDR3 nucleotide sequence: TGTGCCACCAGCAACCTACTAGCGGGGACCTACAATGAGCAGTTCTTC. This sequence encodes CATSNLLAGTYNEQFF.